The 14 T cell receptor beta chains presented below share a single source sample, sequenced in a study of blood T cell repertoires in COVID-19. Libraries were prepared by immunoSEQ multiplex PCR; TCRdb keeps only in-frame clonotypes and omits some of them. The repertoire consists of about 72,000 clones, with roughly 82% occurring once and the leading ten covering about 19%. Sequenced input: peripheral blood. These receptors all stem from a human donor in a cohort sampled during active COVID-19.

CDR3 coding DNA: TGCGCCAGCAGCGTTACCGGGACTAGCCTCGAGCAGTACTTC. It codes for CASSVTGTSLEQYF. V gene TRBV5-1 combines with J gene TRBJ2-7, with 9 bases that match TRBD2. The CDR3 loop spans 14 amino acids. Germline loops: CDR1 SGHRS, CDR2 YFSETQ. The trim removed 4 bases at V and 6 bases at J, leaving 8 bases unmatched. Full variable domain (remainder filled in from reference TRBV5-1 and TRBJ2-7): KAGVTQTPRYLIKTRGQQVTLSCSPISGHRSVSWYQQTPGQGLQFLFEYFSETQRNKGNFPGRFSGRQFSNSRSEMNVSTLELGDSALYLCASSVTGTSLEQYFGPGTRLTVT.

The chain couples TRBV11-3 to TRBJ2-1, with TRBD1 identical over 7 bases. Germline values: CDR1 SGHNT, CDR2 YENEEA. CDR3 length: 13 residues. Losses at the gene ends were 5 bases for V and 5 bases for J; bases not matched to a gene: 3. The CDR3 loop is CASSKGTDNEQFF. The CDR3 nucleotides read TGTGCCAGCAGCAAAGGGACAGACAATGAGCAGTTCTTC. The full variable domain, completed using reference TRBV11-3 and TRBJ2-1, is EAGVVQSPRYKIIEKKQPVAFWCNPISGHNTLYWYLQNLGQGPELLIRYENEEAVDDSQLPKDRFSAERLKGVDSTLKIQPAELGDSAVYLCASSKGTDNEQFFGPGTRLTVL.

The chain recombines TRBV6-5 with TRBJ1-1; D not certain. This CDR3 region has 11 residues. The V gene's germline CDR1 is MNHEY and CDR2 SVGAGI. The V end lost 8 bases, the J end lost 1 base, and 5 bases lay between the germline ends. The DNA for the CDR3 is TGTGCCAGCCGGGAGAACACTGAAGCTTTCTTT. Translation gives CASRENTEAFF.

The chain joins TRBV11-2 to TRBJ2-7; D is possibly TRBD1 (6 bases). Deletions cut 1 base from V and 7 bases from J, with 14 bases between. The CDR3 loop spans 14 amino acids. Looked up from germline, CDR1 is SGHAT and CDR2 is FQNNGV. CDR3 region: CASSLARQGWEQYF. DNA of the CDR3: TGTGCCAGCAGCTTAGCGAGGCAGGGGTGGGAGCAGTACTTC.

V and J are TRBV7-2 and TRBJ1-3, with 7 bases lining up with TRBD1. The V gene's germline CDR1 is SGHTA and CDR2 FQGNSA. Trimming removed 6 bases from V and 0 bases from J; junction bases left unmatched: 5. The length of the CDR3 is 15 residues. The CDR3 loop reads CASSGQASSGNTIYF. CDR3 nucleotide sequence: TGTGCCAGCAGTGGACAGGCAAGCTCTGGAAACACCATATATTTT. The complete variable domain, with remaining parts taken from reference TRBV7-2 and TRBJ1-3, reads GAGVSQSPSNKVTEKGKDVELRCDPISGHTALYWYRQSLGQGLEFLIYFQGNSAPDKSGLPSDRFSAERTGGSVSTLTIQRTQQEDSAVYLCASSGQASSGNTIYFGEGSWLTVV.

CDR3 in amino acids: CASKGEEEQYF. CDR3 nucleotides: TGTGCCAGCAAGGGAGAGGAAGAGCAGTACTTC. This rearrangement joins TRBV2 to TRBJ2-7; D might be TRBD2 (5 bases). The CDR3 runs 11 residues. The V gene's germline CDR1 is SNHLY and CDR2 FYNNEI. V was trimmed by 7 bases and J by 7 bases, leaving 11 bases between them.

This clone has only one observation. The rearrangement uses TRBV27 and TRBJ2-1, with TRBD2 identical over 7 bases. The V gene end was trimmed by 3 bases and the J gene end by 4 bases; junction bases not matched to a gene: 9. There are 16 residues in the CDR3. CDR1 and CDR2 from the germline V gene are MNHEY and SMNVEV (reference sequence). The CDR3 nucleotides are TGTGCCAGCAGTTTCGTGGGGGGGGACTATTACAATGAGCAGTTCTTC. The encoded protein is CASSFVGGDYYNEQFF.

This clone has only one observation. Here the CDR3 DNA reads TGTGCCAGCTCACCGGCGGGGGGCAATCAGCCCCAGCATTTT. Residues: CASSPAGGNQPQHF. The V call is TRBV18, the J call TRBJ1-5; TRBD1 is a possible D gene (5 bases). V gave up 3 bases and J gave up 2 bases, with 8 bases separating them. Per germline, CDR1 KGHSH and CDR2 LQKENI. The CDR3 spans 14 residues.

CDR3 loop: CASSPGWEKNIQYF. In DNA form, the CDR3 reads TGTGCCAGCAGCCCTGGGTGGGAGAAAAACATTCAGTACTTC. The V call is TRBV5-6, the J call TRBJ2-4, with D tentatively TRBD2 (5 bases). The CDR3 has 14 residues. The ends were cut back, 4 bases at V and 4 bases at J, with 12 bases in the middle. The germline gives CDR1 SGHDT, CDR2 YYEEEE.

This chain uses TRBV19 with TRBJ2-3, with 7 bases identical to TRBD2. In germline, CDR1 is LNHDA, CDR2 SQIVND (reference sequence). V was pared by 6 bases and J by 2 bases, with 5 bases of the junction left unmatched. CDR3 length: 14 amino acids. CDR3 protein: CASSPGLHTDTQYF. The DNA of the CDR3 is TGTGCCAGTAGCCCGGGACTACACACAGATACGCAGTATTTT.

CDR3: CASSFDRGRYEQYF. The DNA for the CDR3 is TGTGCCAGCAGCTTCGACAGGGGGAGGTACGAGCAGTACTTC. The chain has TRBV28 and TRBJ2-7; TRBD1 aligns across 9 bases. Germline V gene data show CDR1 as MDHEN and CDR2 as SYDVKM. V dropped 6 bases and J dropped 4; count of bases not matched to a gene: 7. This CDR3 spans 14 amino acids.

This clone was picked up one time. One junction end does not reproduce the germline sequence, and a read error may be involved. V is TRBV6-5 and J is TRBJ1-4; no clear D. This CDR3 spans 14 amino acids. Germline CDR1 is MNHEY and CDR2 is SVGAGI. CDR3 residues: CATSLVPVNEKLFF. The CDR3 DNA sequence: TGTGCCACCAGTCTGGTGCCAGTTAATGAAAAACTGTTTTTT.

The chain carries TRBV5-1 and TRBJ1-2; 9 bases agree with TRBD1. The CDR3 runs to 13 residues. V was pared by 3 bases and J by 6 bases, with 3 bases of the junction left unmatched. Germline V lookup: CDR1 SGHRS, CDR2 YFSETQ. CDR3 sequence reads: CASSSRQGDGYTF. CDR3 nucleotides: TGCGCCAGCAGCTCCAGACAGGGGGATGGCTACACCTTC.

This clone was seen just once. The V call is TRBV5-4, the J call TRBJ2-5; D not resolved. Germline CDR1 is SGHNT and CDR2 is YYREEE (reference sequence). V shed 4 bases and J shed 2 bases, with 6 bases lying between them. This CDR3 region has 12 residues. CDR3 bases: TGTGCCAGCAGCGCAACACAAGAGACCCAGTACTTC. It encodes CASSATQETQYF.